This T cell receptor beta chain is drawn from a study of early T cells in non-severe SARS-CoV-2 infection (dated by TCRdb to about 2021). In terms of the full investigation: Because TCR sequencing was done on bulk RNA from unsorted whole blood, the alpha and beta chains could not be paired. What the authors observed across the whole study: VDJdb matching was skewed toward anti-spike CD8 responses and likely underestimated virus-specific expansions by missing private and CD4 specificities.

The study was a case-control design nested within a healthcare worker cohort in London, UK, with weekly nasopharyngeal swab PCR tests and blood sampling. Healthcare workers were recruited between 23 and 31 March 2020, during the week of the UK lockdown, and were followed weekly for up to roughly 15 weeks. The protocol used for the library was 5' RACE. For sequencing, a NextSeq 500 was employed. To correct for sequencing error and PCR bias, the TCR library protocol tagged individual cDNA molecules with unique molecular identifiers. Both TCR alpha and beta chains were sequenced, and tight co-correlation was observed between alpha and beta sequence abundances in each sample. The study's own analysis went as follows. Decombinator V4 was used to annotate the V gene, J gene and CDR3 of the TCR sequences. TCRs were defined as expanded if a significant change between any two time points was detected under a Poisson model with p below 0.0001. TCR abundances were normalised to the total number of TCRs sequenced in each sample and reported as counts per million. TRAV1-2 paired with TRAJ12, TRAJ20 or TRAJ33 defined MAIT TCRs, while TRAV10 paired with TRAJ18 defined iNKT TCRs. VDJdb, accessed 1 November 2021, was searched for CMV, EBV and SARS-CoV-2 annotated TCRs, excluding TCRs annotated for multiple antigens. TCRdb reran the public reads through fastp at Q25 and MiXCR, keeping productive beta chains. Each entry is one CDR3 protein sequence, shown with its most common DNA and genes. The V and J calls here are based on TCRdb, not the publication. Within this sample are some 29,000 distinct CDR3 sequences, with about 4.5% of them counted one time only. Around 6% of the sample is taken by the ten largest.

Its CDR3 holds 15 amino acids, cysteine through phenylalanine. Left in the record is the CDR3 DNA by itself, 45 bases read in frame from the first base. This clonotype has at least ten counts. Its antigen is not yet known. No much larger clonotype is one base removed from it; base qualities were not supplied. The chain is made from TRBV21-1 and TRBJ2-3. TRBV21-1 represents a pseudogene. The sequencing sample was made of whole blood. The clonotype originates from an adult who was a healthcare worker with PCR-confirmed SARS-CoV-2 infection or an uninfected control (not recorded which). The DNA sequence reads TGTGCCAGCAGCAAAGAAAGCACGGGCACAGATACGCAGTATTTT. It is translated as CASSKESTGTDTQYF.